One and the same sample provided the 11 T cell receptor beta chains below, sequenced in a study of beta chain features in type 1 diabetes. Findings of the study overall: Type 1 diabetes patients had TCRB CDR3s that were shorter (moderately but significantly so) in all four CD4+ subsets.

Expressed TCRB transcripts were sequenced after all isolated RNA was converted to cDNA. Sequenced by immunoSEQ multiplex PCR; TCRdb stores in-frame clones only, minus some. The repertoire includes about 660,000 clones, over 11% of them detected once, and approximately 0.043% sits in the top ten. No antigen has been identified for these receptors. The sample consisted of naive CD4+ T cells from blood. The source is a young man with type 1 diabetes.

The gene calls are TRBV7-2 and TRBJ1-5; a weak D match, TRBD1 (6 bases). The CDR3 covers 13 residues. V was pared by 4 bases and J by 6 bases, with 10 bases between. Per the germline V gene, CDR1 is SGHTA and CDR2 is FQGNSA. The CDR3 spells CASSYTGFQPQHF. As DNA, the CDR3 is TGTGCCAGCAGCTACACAGGGTTTCAGCCCCAGCATTTT. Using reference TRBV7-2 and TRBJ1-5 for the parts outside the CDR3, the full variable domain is GAGVSQSPSNKVTEKGKDVELRCDPISGHTALYWYRQSLGQGLEFLIYFQGNSAPDKSGLPSDRFSAERTGGSVSTLTIQRTQQEDSAVYLCASSYTGFQPQHFGDGTRLSIL.

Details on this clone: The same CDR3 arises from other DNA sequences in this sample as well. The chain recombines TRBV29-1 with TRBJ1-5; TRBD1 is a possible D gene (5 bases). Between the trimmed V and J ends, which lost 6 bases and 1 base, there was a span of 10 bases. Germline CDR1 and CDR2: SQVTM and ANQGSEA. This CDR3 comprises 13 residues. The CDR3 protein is CSVLQGSNQPQHF. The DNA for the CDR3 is TGCAGCGTCCTCCAGGGAAGCAATCAGCCCCAGCATTTT. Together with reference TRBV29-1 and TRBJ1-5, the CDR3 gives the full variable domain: SAVISQKPSRDICQRGTSLTIQCQVDSQVTMMFWYRQQPGQSLTLIATANQGSEATYESGFVIDKFPISRPNLTFSTLTVSNMSPEDSSIYLCSVLQGSNQPQHFGDGTRLSIL.

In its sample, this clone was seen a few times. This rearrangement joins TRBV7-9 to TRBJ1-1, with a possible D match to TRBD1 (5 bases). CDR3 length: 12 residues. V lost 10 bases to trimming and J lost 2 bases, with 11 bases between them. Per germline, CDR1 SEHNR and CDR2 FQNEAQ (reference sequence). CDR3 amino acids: CATEGQNTEAFF. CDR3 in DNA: TGTGCCACTGAGGGGCAAAACACTGAAGCTTTCTTT. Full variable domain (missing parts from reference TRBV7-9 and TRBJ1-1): DTGVSQNPRHKITKRGQNVTFRCDPISEHNRLYWYRQTLGQGPEFLTYFQNEAQLEKSRLLSDRFSAERPKGSFSTLEIQRTEQGDSAMYLCATEGQNTEAFFGQGTRLTVV.

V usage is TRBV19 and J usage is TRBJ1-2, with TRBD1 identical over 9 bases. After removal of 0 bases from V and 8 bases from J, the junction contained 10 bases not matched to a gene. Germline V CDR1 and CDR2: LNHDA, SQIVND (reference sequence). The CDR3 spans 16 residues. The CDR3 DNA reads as TGTGCCAGTAGTATAGATCTGGGGACAGGGAGCGGAGGCTACACCTTC. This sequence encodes CASSIDLGTGSGGYTF.

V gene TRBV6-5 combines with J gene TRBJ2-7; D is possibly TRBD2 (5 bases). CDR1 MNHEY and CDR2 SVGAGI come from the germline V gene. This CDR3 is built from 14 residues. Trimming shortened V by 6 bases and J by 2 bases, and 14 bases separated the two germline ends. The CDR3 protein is CASRSNGLTYEQYF. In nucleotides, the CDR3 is TGTGCCAGCAGATCGAACGGACTTACCTACGAGCAGTACTTC.

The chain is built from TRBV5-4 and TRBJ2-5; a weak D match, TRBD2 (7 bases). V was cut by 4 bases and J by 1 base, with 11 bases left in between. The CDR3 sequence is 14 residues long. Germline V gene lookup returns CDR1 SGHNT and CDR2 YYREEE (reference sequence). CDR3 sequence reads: CASSVGGVQETQYF. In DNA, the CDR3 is TGTGCCAGCAGCGTAGGGGGGGTCCAAGAGACCCAGTACTTC.

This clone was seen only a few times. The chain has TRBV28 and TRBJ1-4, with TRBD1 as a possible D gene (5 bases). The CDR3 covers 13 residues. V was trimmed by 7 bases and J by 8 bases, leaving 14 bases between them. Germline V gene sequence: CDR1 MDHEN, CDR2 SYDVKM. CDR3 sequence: CASIGRVWEKLFF. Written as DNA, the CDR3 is TGTGCCAGCATAGGCAGGGTCTGGGAAAAACTGTTTTTT.

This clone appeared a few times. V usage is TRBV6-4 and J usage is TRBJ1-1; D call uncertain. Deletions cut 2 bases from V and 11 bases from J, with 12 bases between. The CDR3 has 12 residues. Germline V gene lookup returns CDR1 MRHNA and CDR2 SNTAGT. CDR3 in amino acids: CASSDSQREAFF. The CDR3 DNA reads TGTGCCAGCAGTGACAGCCAGAGAGAGGCTTTCTTT.

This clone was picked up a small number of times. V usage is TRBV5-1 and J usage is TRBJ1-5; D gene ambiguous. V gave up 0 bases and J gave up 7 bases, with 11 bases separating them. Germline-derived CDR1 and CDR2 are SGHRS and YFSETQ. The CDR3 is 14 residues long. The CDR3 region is CASSLGVGEQPQHF. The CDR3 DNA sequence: TGCGCCAGCAGCTTGGGGGTAGGAGAACAGCCCCAGCATTTT. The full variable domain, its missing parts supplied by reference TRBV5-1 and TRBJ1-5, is KAGVTQTPRYLIKTRGQQVTLSCSPISGHRSVSWYQQTPGQGLQFLFEYFSETQRNKGNFPGRFSGRQFSNSRSEMNVSTLELGDSALYLCASSLGVGEQPQHFGDGTRLSIL.

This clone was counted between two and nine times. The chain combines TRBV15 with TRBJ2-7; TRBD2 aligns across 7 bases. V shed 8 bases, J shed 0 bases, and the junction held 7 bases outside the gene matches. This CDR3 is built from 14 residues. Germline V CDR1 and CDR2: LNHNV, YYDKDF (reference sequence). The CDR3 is CATSIQRGSYEQYF. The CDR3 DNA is TGTGCCACCTCTATTCAGCGGGGCTCCTACGAGCAGTACTTC.

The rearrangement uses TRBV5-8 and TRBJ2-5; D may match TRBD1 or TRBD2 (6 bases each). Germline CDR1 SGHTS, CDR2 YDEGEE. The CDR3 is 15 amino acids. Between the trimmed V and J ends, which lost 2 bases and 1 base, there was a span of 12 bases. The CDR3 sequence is CASSLMWGAQETQYF. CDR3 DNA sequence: TGTGCCAGCAGCTTAATGTGGGGGGCCCAAGAGACCCAGTACTTC.